The clone carrying this T cell receptor beta chain is labeled medium-sized (0.01 to 0.1%). The antigen is not known. This sample stems from a study of T cell repertoires in aging, cancer and after chemotherapy. For the study at large: Donor ages fell into six groups from 30 or younger up to 70 or older. General observations from the study: Rebound thymic output was suggested by rising median generation probability during chemotherapy in each cancer cohort. In cancer patients, declining TCR diversity with age involved lost richness and lost evenness.

The CDR3 has 17 amino acids. V gave up 2 bases and J gave up 6 bases; unmatched junction bases: 12. Germline V CDR1 and CDR2: MNHNS, SASEGT. Rearranged V-D-J TRB sequences were amplified with a mixed TRB-A/B primer pool. TCRdb fed the multiplex PCR reads into MiXCR, producing one record per CDR3 protein. The data contain roughly 3,100 distinct CDR3 sequences, approximately 25% of them singletons. Peripheral blood genomic DNA, not sorted cells or RNA, was the template. The sequenced sample was blood. This chain connects TRBV6-1 to TRBJ1-4, with 7 nucleotides matching TRBD1. The source of this sequence is a human donor with a solid tumor. DNA for the CDR3: TGTGCCAGCAGTGAATCTTCCCGGGCAGGGGGGTATGAAAAACTGTTTTTT. Encoded protein: CASSESSRAGGYEKLFF.